Listed below are T cell receptor beta chains from one sample, sequenced in a study of blood T cell repertoires in COVID-19. Profiling relied on immunoSEQ multiplex PCR, and the TCRdb table lists in-frame clones only, not all of them. The data show some 100,000 clones, 65% to 90% seen once. Sequencing was performed on PBMCs or T cells enriched from blood (not recorded which). The receptor source for this set is a woman between 50 and 59 years old who had recovered from COVID-19. Both conserved end residues are part of each CDR3. D genes are given only for firm matches. Clone size is given for some rows only: seen once, a few or many times, or a class if the clone is expanded.

J gene | clone size | D gene | CDR3 length | V gene | CDR3 protein | CDR3 DNA
TRBJ1-2 | NA | NA | 14 | TRBV2 | CATREGGRNYGYTF | TGTGCCACCCGGGAAGGAGGAAGGAACTATGGCTACACCTTC
TRBJ1-1 | NA | TRBD1 | 17 | TRBV28 | CASSSIRQGTSGAEAFF | TGTGCCAGCAGTTCGATCCGACAGGGGACCTCGGGGGCTGAAGCTTTCTTT
TRBJ1-1 | few | NA | 15 | TRBV11-2 | CASSLGRGTNTEAFF | TGTGCCAGCAGCTTAGGCCGGGGGACTAACACTGAAGCTTTCTTT
TRBJ1-1 | few | NA | 12 | TRBV6-6 | CASSYSSIEAFF | TGTGCCAGCAGTTACTCGTCAATTGAAGCTTTCTTT
TRBJ1-4 | NA | TRBD1 | 14 | TRBV9 | CASSLDRGIEKLFF | TGTGCCAGCTCTCTTGACAGGGGAATTGAAAAACTGTTTTTT
TRBJ1-2 | NA | NA | 14 | TRBV19 | CASSPGIRNYGYTF | TGTGCCAGTAGCCCCGGGATCCGCAACTATGGCTACACCTTC
TRBJ2-2 | NA | NA | 16 | TRBV18 | CASSPLAIEYTGELFF | TGTGCCAGCTCACCACTTGCGATAGAATACACCGGGGAGCTGTTTTTT
TRBJ2-3 | NA | NA | 14 | TRBV18 | CASSPRGGQDTQYF | TGTGCCAGCTCACCACGGGGGGGCCAAGATACGCAGTATTTT
TRBJ2-1 | NA | NA | 16 | TRBV5-1 | CASSFDTASFYNEQFF | TGCGCCAGCAGCTTCGATACAGCCTCATTCTACAATGAGCAGTTCTTC
TRBJ2-1 | NA | TRBD1 | 16 | TRBV5-1 | CASSAGRTGGLNEQFF | TGCGCCAGCAGCGCGGGAAGGACAGGGGGCTTGAATGAGCAGTTCTTC
TRBJ1-1 | few | NA | 13 | TRBV7-3 | CASSLTPDSKAFF | TGTGCCAGCAGCTTAACCCCGGACAGCAAAGCTTTCTTT
TRBJ1-1 | NA | NA | 14 | TRBV5-6 | CASSFRVLNTEAFF | TGTGCCAGCAGCTTCAGGGTCTTGAACACTGAAGCTTTCTTT
TRBJ2-5 | once | TRBD2 | 17 | TRBV28 | CASSSLTGGGYQETQYF | TGTGCCAGCAGTTCCCTGACGGGAGGGGGGTACCAAGAGACCCAGTACTTC
TRBJ2-1 | NA | NA | 14 | TRBV28 | CASSWRQPYNEQFF | TGTGCCAGCAGTTGGCGACAGCCCTACAATGAGCAGTTCTTC
TRBJ2-2 | medium-sized | NA | 16 | TRBV11-2 | CASSLERPQATGELFF | TGTGCCAGCAGCTTAGAACGGCCCCAGGCGACCGGGGAGCTGTTTTTT
TRBJ1-6 | NA | TRBD1 | 16 | TRBV19 | CASSRKQGAPDSPLHF | TGTGCCAGTAGTAGAAAACAGGGGGCCCCGGATTCACCCCTCCACTTT
TRBJ2-1 | NA | NA | 15 | TRBV3-1/TRBV3-2 | CASSQDQTKYNEQFF | TGTGCCAGCAGCCAAGATCAGACTAAATACAATGAGCAGTTCTTC
TRBJ2-7 | few | TRBD1 | 13 | TRBV30 | CAGTGQGAVEQYF | TGTGCCGGGACGGGACAGGGGGCGGTCGAGCAGTACTTC
TRBJ1-1 | NA | NA | 14 | TRBV7-2 | CASSDGLMNTEAFF | TGTGCCAGCAGCGACGGACTTATGAACACTGAAGCTTTCTTT
TRBJ2-1 | NA | NA | 15 | TRBV24-1 | CATSGGGAGDNEQFF | TGTGCCACCTCCGGAGGAGGGGCCGGGGACAATGAGCAGTTCTTC
TRBJ1-2 | NA | NA | 16 | TRBV24-1 | CATSDGGKGVGYGYTF | TGTGCCACCAGTGACGGAGGGAAAGGGGTGGGCTATGGCTACACCTTC
TRBJ1-1 | NA | TRBD1 | 17 | TRBV7-9 | CASSPRLRTGTNTEAFF | TGTGCCAGCAGCCCCCGCCTCCGGACAGGCACGAACACTGAAGCTTTCTTT
TRBJ1-5 | NA | TRBD1 | 15 | TRBV6-5 | CASSRDRPVNQPQHF | TGTGCCAGCAGTCGGGACAGGCCAGTCAATCAGCCCCAGCATTTT
TRBJ2-1 | NA | TRBD2 | 15 | TRBV19 | CASRTTSGGYNEQFF | TGTGCCAGTAGGACTACTAGCGGGGGGTACAATGAGCAGTTCTTC
TRBJ2-5 | NA | TRBD2 | 14 | TRBV7-2 | CASSHPLAGETQYF | TGTGCCAGCAGCCACCCATTAGCGGGGGAGACCCAGTACTTC
TRBJ1-6 | NA | TRBD1 | 15 | TRBV2 | CASKGQGAQDSPLHF | TGTGCCAGCAAAGGACAGGGGGCGCAAGATTCACCCCTCCACTTT
TRBJ1-3 | NA | TRBD1 | 16 | TRBV28 | CASRGTGWVVGNTIYF | TGTGCCAGCAGGGGGACAGGGTGGGTCGTTGGAAACACCATATATTTT
TRBJ1-1 | NA | NA | 15 | TRBV6-5 | CASSYSNIGNTEAFF | TGTGCCAGCAGTTACTCGAATATCGGGAACACTGAAGCTTTCTTT